Listed here are 29 T cell receptor beta chains from one sample, sequenced in a study of post-analysis software for immune sequencing data. General study points: The five TRBV segments detected at higher frequency in patients than in controls included TRBV5-6, TRBV5-1 and TRBV20-1.

Included in the TCR beta cDNA libraries were unique molecular identifiers. MiXCR was run by TCRdb on the PCR reads, yielding one entry per CDR3 protein. Of roughly 430,000 distinct CDR3 sequences listed, approximately 37% are singletons. These TCRs are of unknown antigen specificity. Input material: blood. These receptors all come from a girl under 10 years old with multiple sclerosis.

This clonotype has just a few counts. The CDR3 protein is CASTSFEGPYEQFF. CDR3 DNA sequence: TGTGCCAGCACCAGTTTCGAGGGACCCTACGAGCAGTTCTTC. The chain employs TRBV7-2 and TRBJ2-1; the D gene could be TRBD1 or TRBD2 (5 bases each). This CDR3 spans 14 amino acids. Between the trimmed V and J ends, which lost 7 bases and 10 bases, there was a span of 20 bases. Germline CDR1 reads SGHTA; CDR2 reads FQGNSA.

This clonotype was counted between two and nine times. The chain joins TRBV7-2 to TRBJ2-5; D uncertain. Trimming left V 3 bases short and J 0 bases short, with 8 bases between. The V gene's germline CDR1 is SGHTA and CDR2 FQGNSA. The CDR3 has 14 amino acids. CDR3 in amino acids: CASSLYSHQETQYF. CDR3 sequence (DNA): TGTGCCAGCAGCTTGTACAGCCACCAAGAGACCCAGTACTTC.

This clonotype occurred a few times. V gene TRBV12-3 or TRBV12-4 combines with J gene TRBJ2-7; TRBD1 aligns across 8 bases. The CDR3 runs to 14 residues. V shed 8 bases and J 3 bases; nucleotides not matched to a gene: 9. This CDR3 is CASSHNDRGYEQYF. The CDR3 nucleotides read TGTGCCAGCTCCCACAATGACAGGGGCTACGAGCAGTACTTC.

The rearrangement joins TRBV7-6 to TRBJ1-1, with a weak D call TRBD1 (6 bases). Germline loops: CDR1 SGHVS, CDR2 FNYEAQ. The length of the CDR3 is 14 residues. Between the trimmed V and J ends, which lost 4 bases and 0 bases, there was a span of 9 bases. CDR3 protein: CASSSTGLNTEAFF. In DNA, the CDR3 is TGTGCCAGCAGCTCGACAGGTTTGAACACTGAAGCTTTCTTT.

This clonotype has a handful of counts. V is TRBV20-1 and J is TRBJ2-1; D unresolved. The DNA end lines up better with TRBJ2-7; the J call may be wrong. The CDR3 has 13 residues. CDR1 and CDR2 from the germline V gene are DFQATT and SNEGSKA (reference sequence). CDR3 bases: TGCAGTGCTACTAGTAACTCCTACAATGAGCAGTACTTC. This sequence encodes CSATSNSYNEQYF.

This clonotype was recorded a few times. This chain joins TRBV5-1 and TRBJ2-6; TRBD2 matches at 8 bases. Germline CDR1 and CDR2: SGHRS and YFSETQ. The CDR3 length is 19 residues. With V trimmed by 4 bases and J by 1 base, 13 bases remained unmatched. In DNA form, the CDR3 reads TGCGCCAGCAGCCATAATAGCGGGACTTCCTTTTCTGGGGCCAACGTCCTGACTTTC. Its translation is CASSHNSGTSFSGANVLTF.

About this clonotype itself: A read error may be the cause here, since a much bigger clone is one base away. The J gene is TRBJ1-5, the V gene TRBV12-3 or TRBV12-4; no firm D call. The CDR3 runs 11 residues. Trimming cost V 5 bases and J 2 bases, with 1 base left between them. The CDR3 DNA is TGTGCCAGCAGTCGCAATCAGCCCCAGCATTTT. Its protein is CASSRNQPQHF.

There are a few counts of this clonotype. V gene TRBV15 combines with J gene TRBJ1-6, with D possibly matching TRBD1 (6 bases). This CDR3 has 14 residues. Germline V CDR1 and CDR2: LNHNV, YYDKDF (reference sequence). V shed 0 bases and J shed 10 bases, with 10 bases lying between them. CDR3 amino acids: CATSREQGGSPLHF. The DNA of the CDR3 is TGTGCCACCAGCAGAGAACAGGGTGGATCACCCCTCCACTTT.

This chain links TRBV6-5 with TRBJ2-1; TRBD1 matches at 9 bases. The CDR3 spans 14 residues. The V segment lost 1 base and the J segment 7 bases; nucleotides outside the gene matches: 2. Germline V gives CDR1 MNHEY, CDR2 SVGAGI. Written as DNA, the CDR3 is TGTGCCAGCAGTTACTGGGACAGGGTAAATGAGCAGTTCTTC. This encodes CASSYWDRVNEQFF.

J is TRBJ2-1 and V is TRBV5-1; tentatively, D is TRBD2 (5 bases). CDR1 is SGHRS and CDR2 is YFSETQ in the germline V gene. Trimming took off 1 base at V and 9 bases at J, with 23 bases between the two ends. The CDR3 totals 17 residues. The CDR3 DNA reads TGCGCCAGCAGCTTGCGTAACGGGAACCTTCGGAAGGGTGAGCAGTTCTTC. It specifies CASSLRNGNLRKGEQFF.

This clonotype was counted between two and nine times. This sequence joins TRBV27 and TRBJ1-2; a weak D match, TRBD1 (5 bases). The V end was cut by 3 bases, the J end by 1 base, with 24 bases between. This CDR3 has 19 amino acids. Germline V gives CDR1 MNHEY, CDR2 SMNVEV (reference sequence). The DNA for the CDR3 is TGTGCCAGCAGTTTCTACCCTGGCCACCGGGACGGCTATAACTATGGCTACACCTTC. This gives the protein CASSFYPGHRDGYNYGYTF.

The rearrangement uses TRBV12-3 or TRBV12-4 and TRBJ2-2; unclear D gene. V shed 1 base and J shed 0 bases, with 3 bases lying between them. This CDR3 contains 14 residues. CDR3: CASSLVANTGELFF. For the CDR3, the DNA is TGTGCCAGCAGTTTAGTGGCGAACACCGGGGAGCTGTTTTTT.

A word on this clonotype: One junction end disagrees with the germline gene, perhaps due to a read error. The V gene is TRBV6-1, the J gene TRBJ2-4; the D call may be TRBD1 or TRBD2 (6 bases each). This CDR3 has 13 residues. Germline CDR1 is MNHNS and CDR2 is SASEGT. CDR3 bases: TGTGCCGGCAGAAACAGGGCGGGGAACATCCAGTACTTC. Translated, it gives CAGRNRAGNIQYF.

This chain joins TRBV3-1 and TRBJ2-5; 11 positions match TRBD2. Trimming at V came to 6 bases and at J to 3 bases, leaving 3 bases not matched to a gene. Germline CDR1 reads LGHDT; CDR2 reads YNNKEL (reference sequence). This CDR3 comprises 14 residues. The CDR3, as DNA: TGTGCCAGCAGACTAGCGGGGGACAAAGAGACCCAGTACTTC. Protein sequence: CASRLAGDKETQYF.

This clonotype came up a few times. J is TRBJ2-7 and V is TRBV28; D is perhaps TRBD2 (6 bases). Germline CDR1 is MDHEN and CDR2 is SYDVKM. CDR3 length equals 12 residues. V lost 5 bases to trimming and J lost 2 bases, with 7 bases between them. In DNA form, the CDR3 reads TGTGCCAGCAGTGGGACTCCCTACGAGCAGTACTTC. This sequence encodes CASSGTPYEQYF.

The chain combines TRBV9 with TRBJ2-7, with 10 bases that match TRBD2. TRBJ2-5 matches the DNA end more closely, so the J call is doubtful. This CDR3 is built from 17 residues. Per germline, CDR1 SGDLS and CDR2 YYNGEE. The CDR3 DNA follows: TGTGCCAGCAGCGTAGGGCCCCTAGCGGGAGACGGAGAGACCCAGTACTTC. Protein: CASSVGPLAGDGETQYF.

The chain combines TRBV4-3 with TRBJ1-4, with TRBD1 as a possible D gene (6 bases). Germline CDR1 LGHNA, CDR2 YSLEER. The CDR3 length is 18 residues. The V gene lost 1 base and the J gene lost 10 bases, with 25 bases spanning the gap. The DNA for the CDR3 is TGCGCCAGCAGCCAAGGAGTAACAGGGTGGAGGTTTGGGGCAAAACTGTTTTTT. Protein: CASSQGVTGWRFGAKLFF.

This chain joins TRBV6-2 or TRBV6-3 and TRBJ1-5; D is undetermined. CDR3 length: 14 residues. The germline V and J ends were trimmed by 6 bases and 6 bases, with 15 bases remaining between them. Germline lookup yields CDR1 MNHEY and CDR2 SVGEGT. The CDR3 region is CASSPLVPGQPQHF. For the CDR3, the DNA is TGTGCCAGCAGCCCCCTCGTACCTGGTCAGCCCCAGCATTTT.

The chain couples TRBV29-1 to TRBJ2-1; a weak D match, TRBD1 (6 bases). The V end lost 7 bases, the J end lost 4 bases, and 14 bases lay between the germline ends. The CDR3 length is 13 residues. The germline V gene encodes CDR1 SQVTM and CDR2 ANQGSEA. CDR3 protein: CSARQDLYNEQFF. DNA of the CDR3: TGCAGCGCACGACAGGATCTTTACAATGAGCAGTTCTTC.

J is TRBJ2-1 and V is TRBV6-1; TRBD1 matches 11 bases. The V and J ends lost 6 bases and 9 bases, in that order; junction bases with no gene match: 13. The CDR3 loop spans 16 amino acids. The V gene's germline CDR1 is MNHNS and CDR2 SASEGT. CDR3 residues: CASRRTRDRGLGEQFF. CDR3 bases: TGTGCCAGCAGACGAACCCGGGACAGGGGGTTGGGTGAGCAGTTCTTC.

The chain is built from TRBV29-1 and TRBJ2-5, with unresolved D. The last part of the DNA fits TRBJ2-7 better; the J call may be wrong. The CDR3 covers 11 residues. The germline gives CDR1 SQVTM, CDR2 ANQGSEA. The CDR3 sequence: CSVELGYEQYF. CDR3 in DNA: TGCAGCGTCGAACTGGGCTACGAGCAGTACTTC.

Concerning this clonotype itself: The germline gene is not matched at one end of the junction; a read error may be the cause. V and J are TRBV12-3 or TRBV12-4 and TRBJ2-3, with TRBD2 as a possible D gene (5 bases). This CDR3 has 15 residues. The CDR3 spells CASSLVSVGTDTLYF. CDR3 coding DNA: TGTGCCAGCAGTTTAGTTAGCGTGGGCACAGATACGCTGTATTTT.

This chain joins TRBV12-3 or TRBV12-4 and TRBJ2-1; 7 nucleotides agree with TRBD2. The CDR3 is made up of 18 amino acids. V was clipped by 5 bases and J by 9 bases; unmatched bases: 22. The CDR3 loop is CASSPPGAGEVRLAEQFF. The DNA of the CDR3 is TGTGCCAGCAGTCCCCCTGGGGCGGGAGAGGTGAGGTTGGCTGAGCAGTTCTTC.

The chain carries TRBV7-2 and TRBJ2-7, with D perhaps matching TRBD1 (5 bases). The V end was cut by 6 bases, the J end by 0 bases, with 15 bases between. The CDR3 contains 15 residues. Germline V gene lookup returns CDR1 SGHTA and CDR2 FQGNSA. CDR3 bases: TGTGCCAGCAGTCTGCAGGGTCCTTTCTCCTACGAGCAGTACTTC. Encoded protein: CASSLQGPFSYEQYF. Filled out from reference TRBV7-2 and TRBJ2-7, the complete variable domain reads GAGVSQSPSNKVTEKGKDVELRCDPISGHTALYWYRQSLGQGLEFLIYFQGNSAPDKSGLPSDRFSAERTGGSVSTLTIQRTQQEDSAVYLCASSLQGPFSYEQYFGPGTRLTVT.

This clonotype was recorded only once. The V call is TRBV5-4, the J call TRBJ2-7; 11 bases agree with TRBD2. J gave up 3 bases and V 1 base, and 6 bases lay outside the gene matches. Germline-derived CDR1 and CDR2 are SGHNT and YYREEE (reference sequence). This CDR3 region has 16 residues. The CDR3 loop reads CASSLSGLAEHYEQYF. CDR3 sequence (DNA): TGTGCCAGCAGCTTGTCGGGACTAGCGGAGCACTACGAGCAGTACTTC.

The J gene is TRBJ1-1, the V gene TRBV6-5; a possible D gene is TRBD1 (5 bases). Trimming cost V 4 bases and J 0 bases, with 24 bases left between them. Germline V gives CDR1 MNHEY, CDR2 SVGAGI. The CDR3 has 19 amino acids. CDR3: CASSSLGGGSRIMNTEAFF. The CDR3 region has the DNA TGTGCCAGCAGTTCCCTTGGGGGTGGGAGTCGGATAATGAACACTGAAGCTTTCTTT.

This clonotype was found once. This sequence joins TRBV12-3 or TRBV12-4 and TRBJ2-1; D gene uncertain. V shed 3 bases and J shed 4 bases, with 13 bases lying between them. The CDR3 is 15 amino acids. CDR3 DNA: TGTGCCAGCAGTTTGGCGGTCTATCAGTACAATGAGCAGTTCTTC. Its translation is CASSLAVYQYNEQFF.

The chain is built from TRBV4-3 and TRBJ2-7; 8 bases fit TRBD1. CDR1 and CDR2 from the germline V gene are LGHNA and YSLEER. Trimming at V came to 2 bases and at J to 5 bases, leaving 11 bases not matched to a gene. The CDR3 runs 16 residues. DNA for the CDR3: TGCGCCAGCAGCCAACTCACCGGGACAGGCTTGGACGAGCAGTACTTC. Its translation: CASSQLTGTGLDEQYF.

V and J are TRBV4-1 and TRBJ2-5; TRBD1 is a possible D gene (5 bases). CDR1 MGHRA and CDR2 YSYEKL come from the germline V gene. With 0 bases removed from V and 4 bases from J, the gap between germline ends came to 21 bases. The CDR3 is made up of 18 amino acids. The chain's CDR3 is CASSQDRGAGLGIETQYF. The CDR3, as DNA: TGCGCCAGCAGCCAAGATCGTGGGGCAGGTTTGGGGATAGAGACCCAGTACTTC.